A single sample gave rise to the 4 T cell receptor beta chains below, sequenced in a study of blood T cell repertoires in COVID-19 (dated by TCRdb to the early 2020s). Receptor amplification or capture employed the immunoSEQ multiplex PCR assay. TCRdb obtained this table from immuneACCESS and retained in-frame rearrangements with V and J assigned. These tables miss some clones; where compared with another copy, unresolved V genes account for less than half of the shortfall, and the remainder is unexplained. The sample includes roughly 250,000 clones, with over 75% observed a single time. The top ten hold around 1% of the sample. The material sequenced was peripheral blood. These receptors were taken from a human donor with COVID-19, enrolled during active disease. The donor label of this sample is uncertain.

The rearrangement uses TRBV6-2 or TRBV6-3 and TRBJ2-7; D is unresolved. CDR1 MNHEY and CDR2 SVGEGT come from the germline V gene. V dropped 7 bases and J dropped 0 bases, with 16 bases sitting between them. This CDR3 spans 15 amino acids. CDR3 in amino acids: CASTPPQEHSYEQYF. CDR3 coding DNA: TGTGCCAGCACCCCTCCTCAGGAACACTCCTACGAGCAGTACTTC.

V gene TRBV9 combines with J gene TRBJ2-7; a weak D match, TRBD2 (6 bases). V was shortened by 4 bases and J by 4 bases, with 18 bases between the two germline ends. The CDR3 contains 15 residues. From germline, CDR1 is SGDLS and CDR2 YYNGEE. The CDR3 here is CASSLDPGLSYEQYF. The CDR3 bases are TGTGCCAGCAGCTTGGATCCGGGACTTTCTTACGAGCAGTACTTC. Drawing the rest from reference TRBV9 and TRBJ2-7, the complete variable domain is DSGVTQTPKHLITATGQRVTLRCSPRSGDLSVYWYQQSLDQGLQFLIQYYNGEERAKGNILERFSAQQFPDLHSELNLSSLELGDSALYFCASSLDPGLSYEQYFGPGTRLTVT.

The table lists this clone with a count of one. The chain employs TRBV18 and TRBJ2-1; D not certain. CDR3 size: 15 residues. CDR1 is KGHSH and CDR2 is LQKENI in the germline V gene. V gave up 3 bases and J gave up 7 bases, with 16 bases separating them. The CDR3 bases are TGTGCCAGCTCACCCTACGACATTAAATCTAATGAGCAGTTCTTC. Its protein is CASSPYDIKSNEQFF.

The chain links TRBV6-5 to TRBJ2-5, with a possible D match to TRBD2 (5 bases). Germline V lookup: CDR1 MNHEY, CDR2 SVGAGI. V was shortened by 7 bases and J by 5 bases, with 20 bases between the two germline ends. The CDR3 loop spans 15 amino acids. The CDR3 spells CASKNAWASGETQYF. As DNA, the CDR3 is TGTGCCAGCAAGAACGCGTGGGCCAGCGGCGAGACCCAGTACTTC.